This T cell receptor beta chain is from a study of blood T cell repertoires in COVID-19. The wider study: The United States, Italy and Spain provided the acute and convalescent COVID-19 samples. Sources were T cells, B-cell-depleted T cells, or PBMCs; the material itself was cDNA or gDNA.

Between the trimmed V and J ends, which lost 5 bases and 5 bases, there was a span of 6 bases. The CDR3 loop spans 11 amino acids. CDR1 SGHTA and CDR2 FQGNSA come from the germline V gene. Original handling: From reference gene primer amplification, estimates of nucleated cell counts were derived. TCRdb's copy holds only in-frame clones and misses some; the assay was immunoSEQ multiplex PCR. V, J and clone size reflect that table, while D and trimming were determined from the DNA. The repertoire consists of roughly 250,000 clones, with around 86% occurring once and the leading ten covering about 10%.

The chain links TRBV7-2 to TRBJ2-5, with unresolved D. This TCR was sampled from a man aged 35 to 55 who had recovered from COVID-19. Sequencing was performed on peripheral blood. CDR3 sequence reads: CASSLAETQYF. The CDR3 nucleotides read TGTGCCAGCAGCCTTGCGGAGACCCAGTACTTC.